Below, 19 T cell receptor beta chains from the same sample are listed, as sequenced in a study of blood T cells in healthy people across ages. A second 7 to 11 cycle PCR used barcoded and J-beta primers. TCRdb reanalysed the 5' RACE reads using MiXCR and keeps one entry per CDR3 protein. The sample lists about 640,000 distinct CDR3 sequences, about 54% occurring once. Sample: blood. The receptors were gathered from a man aged 55 to 70 in good health.

The genes are TRBV5-1 and TRBJ1-6; 9 bases are a match to TRBD1. Germline trimming cut 4 bases from V and 4 bases from J; bases unmatched to any gene: 6. CDR1 SGHRS and CDR2 YFSETQ come from the germline V gene. The CDR3 covers 16 residues. The CDR3 nucleotides read TGCGCCAGCAGCGCCGGGACAGGGACGTATAATTCACCCCTCCACTTT. It encodes CASSAGTGTYNSPLHF. The full variable domain, in which reference TRBV5-1 and TRBJ1-6 provide the parts outside the CDR3, is KAGVTQTPRYLIKTRGQQVTLSCSPISGHRSVSWYQQTPGQGLQFLFEYFSETQRNKGNFPGRFSGRQFSNSRSEMNVSTLELGDSALYLCASSAGTGTYNSPLHFGNGTRLTVT.

This clonotype was counted between two and nine times. The chain is built from TRBV20-1 and TRBJ1-2; 9 positions agree with TRBD1. This CDR3 region has 14 residues. V lost 0 bases and J lost 5; bases outside the gene matches: 4. Germline V gives CDR1 DFQATT, CDR2 SNEGSKA (reference sequence). CDR3: CSAREIGQGYGYTF. CDR3 DNA sequence: TGCAGTGCTAGAGAGATAGGACAGGGGTATGGCTACACCTTC.

The chain recombines TRBV12-3 or TRBV12-4 with TRBJ1-2, with D perhaps matching TRBD1 (5 bases). Trimming left V 4 bases short and J 5 bases short, with 11 bases between. CDR3 length: 13 amino acids. CDR3 region: CASSSDSDYGYTF. As DNA, the CDR3 is TGTGCCAGCAGTTCAGACAGCGATTATGGCTACACCTTC.

The V and J genes are TRBV12-3 or TRBV12-4 and TRBJ2-5; a possible D gene is TRBD2 (5 bases). The J call may be wrong; the DNA end is better matched by TRBJ2-7. This CDR3 is 15 amino acids long. The CDR3 here is CASSFAGPGAYEQYF. The DNA for the CDR3 is TGTGCCAGCAGTTTCGCGGGCCCCGGGGCCTACGAGCAGTACTTC.

The rearrangement uses TRBV5-1 and TRBJ1-2; D is possibly TRBD1 (6 bases). Germline V CDR1 and CDR2: SGHRS, YFSETQ. The CDR3 has 13 amino acids. Trimming left V 0 bases short and J 3 bases short, with 6 bases between. CDR3 DNA sequence: TGCGCCAGCAGCTTGGAGGGGGACTATGGCTACACCTTC. Translation: CASSLEGDYGYTF.

The chain joins TRBV20-1 to TRBJ1-6, with D possibly matching TRBD1 (5 bases). The CDR3 contains 17 residues. Between the trimmed V and J ends, which lost 0 bases and 0 bases, there was a span of 12 bases. In germline, CDR1 is DFQATT, CDR2 SNEGSKA (reference sequence). The CDR3: CSAREAQASSYNSPLHF. CDR3 DNA: TGCAGTGCTAGAGAGGCACAGGCCAGCTCCTATAATTCACCCCTCCACTTT.

In this sample, this clonotype turned up a few times. The chain joins TRBV12-3 or TRBV12-4 to TRBJ2-7, with TRBD1 as a possible D gene (6 bases). This CDR3 comprises 14 residues. Trimming stripped 6 bases from V and 0 bases from J, with 12 bases between. The CDR3 reads CASSDRPSSYEQYF. The CDR3 bases are TGTGCCAGCAGCGACAGGCCCAGCTCCTACGAGCAGTACTTC.

The chain is built from TRBV7-8 and TRBJ2-7; D may be TRBD1 (6 bases). Trimming took off 3 bases at V and 1 base at J, with 19 bases between the two ends. The CDR3 runs 17 residues. Germline loops: CDR1 SGHVS, CDR2 FQNEAQ. The CDR3, as DNA: TGTGCCAGCAGCTTCGGCCTCGGGACATCGGTATCCTACGAGCAGTACTTC. This translates into CASSFGLGTSVSYEQYF. The entire variable domain, with the rest obtained from reference TRBV7-8 and TRBJ2-7, is as follows: GAGVSQSPRYKVAKRGQDVALRCDPISGHVSLFWYQQALGQGPEFLTYFQNEAQLDKSGLPSDRFFAERPEGSVSTLKIQRTQQEDSAVYLCASSFGLGTSVSYEQYFGPGTRLTVT.

There are a few counts of this clonotype. CDR3 nucleotide sequence: TGTGCCAGCAGTGAACGTAAAGAGCGGGAGTACCAAGAGACCCAGTACTTC. Translation: CASSERKEREYQETQYF. This rearrangement joins TRBV6-1 to TRBJ2-5; 8 bases are shared with TRBD2. Germline V gives CDR1 MNHNS, CDR2 SASEGT. V lost 2 bases and J lost 0; bases outside the gene matches: 8. There are 17 residues in the CDR3.

The chain links TRBV7-9 to TRBJ2-7; no firm D call. CDR3 length: 14 residues. V lost 3 bases and J 2 bases, leaving 11 bases between the germline ends. Per germline, CDR1 SEHNR and CDR2 FQNEAQ (reference sequence). CDR3 region: CASSLASGPYEQYF. CDR3 nucleotide sequence: TGTGCCAGCAGCTTGGCGTCGGGTCCCTACGAGCAGTACTTC. Full variable domain (outside the CDR3, taken from reference TRBV7-9 and TRBJ2-7): DTGVSQNPRHKITKRGQNVTFRCDPISEHNRLYWYRQTLGQGPEFLTYFQNEAQLEKSRLLSDRFSAERPKGSFSTLEIQRTEQGDSAMYLCASSLASGPYEQYFGPGTRLTVT.

The rearrangement uses TRBV20-1 and TRBJ2-2, with 7 positions matching TRBD2. This CDR3 is built from 12 residues. The germline V gene has CDR1 DFQATT and CDR2 SNEGSKA (reference sequence). The junction had 4 bases not matched to a gene; V was cut back by 6 bases and J by 6 bases. The CDR3 nucleotides are TGCAGTGCCCGGGGGAGGGCCGGGGAGCTGTTTTTT. This gives the protein CSARGRAGELFF.

The genes are TRBV6-5 and TRBJ1-6; no definite D call. V was trimmed by 7 bases and J by 2 bases, leaving 6 bases between them. Germline V gene data show CDR1 as MNHEY and CDR2 as SVGAGI. The CDR3 totals 13 residues. CDR3 amino acids: CASKPAYNSPLHF. The CDR3, as DNA: TGTGCCAGCAAGCCAGCCTATAATTCACCCCTCCACTTT.

The V and J genes are TRBV10-3 and TRBJ1-2; D perhaps matches TRBD1 (6 bases). V was shortened by 2 bases and J by 4 bases, with 11 bases between the two germline ends. The CDR3 has 14 amino acids. Germline CDR1 and CDR2: ENHRY and SYGVKD. CDR3 residues: CAISEQQGPYGYTF. CDR3 nucleotides: TGTGCCATCAGTGAGCAACAGGGACCCTATGGCTACACCTTC.

The rearrangement joins TRBV2 to TRBJ2-3; no firm D call. The CDR3 is made up of 12 amino acids. Germline V gene lookup returns CDR1 SNHLY and CDR2 FYNNEI. The V and J ends lost 8 bases and 2 bases respectively, with 8 bases between them. As DNA, the CDR3 is TGTGCCAGCGGGAAGTACACAGATACGCAGTATTTT. This encodes CASGKYTDTQYF.

The J gene is TRBJ2-2, the V gene TRBV4-1; tentative D call: TRBD2 (7 bases). With 3 bases removed from V and 6 bases from J, the gap between germline ends came to 14 bases. The CDR3 length is 15 residues. The germline gives CDR1 MGHRA, CDR2 YSYEKL. DNA of the CDR3: TGCGCCAGCAGCCACTCGGGGGGCTTGGCCGGGGAGCTGTTTTTT. The encoded protein is CASSHSGGLAGELFF.

V and J are TRBV6-5 and TRBJ2-1, with a tentative D call TRBD1 (6 bases). The CDR3 spans 16 residues. Germline-derived CDR1 and CDR2 are MNHEY and SVGAGI. V lost 0 bases, J lost 2 bases, and 11 bases lay in between. CDR3 sequence: CASSYSGQGTYNEQFF. The CDR3 bases are TGTGCCAGCAGTTACTCGGGGCAGGGGACCTACAATGAGCAGTTCTTC.

The chain combines TRBV24-1 with TRBJ2-5, with D perhaps matching TRBD2 (6 bases). The CDR3 sequence is 16 residues long. V was cut by 7 bases and J by 2 bases, with 19 bases left in between. The germline CDR1 and CDR2 sequences are KGHDR and SFDVKD. The CDR3 region has the DNA TGTGCCACCAGCCAGGGTGGGGGGAGTATTCAAGAGACCCAGTACTTC. Translation gives CATSQGGGSIQETQYF.

The chain recombines TRBV12-5 with TRBJ1-4, with D tentatively TRBD1 (6 bases). CDR3 length: 14 residues. Trimming removed 3 bases at V and 5 bases at J, with 10 bases between. The V gene's germline CDR1 is LGHNT and CDR2 FRNRAP. DNA of the CDR3: TGTGCTAGTGGTTTCGACAGGCGGAATGAAAAACTGTTTTTT. Its translation: CASGFDRRNEKLFF.

V is TRBV6-2 or TRBV6-3 and J is TRBJ2-5; 8 bases match TRBD2. TRBJ2-7 explains the end of the DNA better; the J call may be wrong. Per germline, CDR1 MNHEY and CDR2 SVGEGT. The CDR3 runs to 15 residues. The CDR3 protein is CASSYTHAGGYEQYF. As DNA, the CDR3 is TGTGCCAGCAGTTACACCCATGCGGGGGGTTACGAGCAGTACTTC.